The 13 T cell receptor delta chains presented below share a single source sample, sequenced in a study of gammadelta T cells in human blood. TCRdb redid clone calling on the RT-PCR reads using CATT. Of around 1,200 delta-chain clones detected, 40% to 60% appear once; the ten largest clones hold less than 25%. The sequenced material came from Vgamma9Vdelta2 gamma-delta T cells from adult blood. All receptors derive from a human donor.

This clone is categorized as large. J is TRDJ1 and V is TRDV2; a possible D gene is TRDD3 (5 bases). The CDR3 runs to 20 residues. V was trimmed by 6 bases and J by 0 bases, leaving 31 bases between them. Germline CDR1 reads GEAIGNYY; CDR2 reads EKD. Here the CDR3 DNA reads TGTGCCTGTACCAAGCTCTCCGCTGGGTACAAGGTACCGGACACCGATAAACTCATCTTT. Translation gives CACTKLSAGYKVPDTDKLIF.

As for this clone: One base separates it from a far larger clone, so it is likely a read error. Different DNA sequences within this sample yield the same CDR3. V is TRDV2 and J is TRDJ1; D may be TRDD3 (6 bases). The CDR3 extends over 14 amino acids. CDR1 is GEAIGNYY and CDR2 is EKD in the germline V gene. CDR3 coding DNA: TGTGCCTGTGACCGGGTAGGATACTCCGATAAACTAATCTTT. Amino acid sequence: CACDRVGYSDKLIF.

This clone counts as large. Other DNA sequences from this sample encode an identical CDR3 as well. This chain joins TRDV2 and TRDJ1; 8 bases align to TRDD3. The germline CDR1 and CDR2 sequences are GEAIGNYY and EKD. The CDR3 has 17 residues. V lost 0 bases, J lost 0 bases, and 8 bases stayed unmatched. CDR3 in amino acids: CACDTVGGIRNTDKLIF. The CDR3, as DNA: TGTGCCTGTGACACCGTTGGAGGGATACGCAACACCGATAAACTCATCTTT.

With regard to this clone: A read error likely explains this, since a far larger clone differs by one base. The rearrangement joins TRDV2 to TRDJ1, with 10 bases aligning to TRDD3. Looked up from germline, CDR1 is GEAIGNYY and CDR2 is EKD. The CDR3 is 14 amino acids. As DNA, the CDR3 is TGTGCCCGTGACACAGTGGGGGATACTGGTAAACTCATCTTT. Protein product: CARDTVGDTGKLIF.

Sample share makes this clone large. The chain has TRDV2 and TRDJ1; 12 bases are a match to TRDD3. Germline-derived CDR1 and CDR2 are GEAIGNYY and EKD. This CDR3 spans 19 amino acids. V was pared by 4 bases and J by 2 bases, with 16 bases of the junction left unmatched. CDR3 sequence: CACDNVRTGGYPWTDKLIF. Written as DNA, the CDR3 is TGTGCCTGTGATAACGTTCGAACTGGGGGATACCCGTGGACCGATAAACTCATCTTT.

In its sample, this clone is medium-sized. The rearrangement joins TRDV2 to TRDJ1; 9 bases map to TRDD3. This CDR3 is built from 24 residues. V gave up 0 bases and J gave up 0 bases; unmatched junction bases: 28. CDR1 is GEAIGNYY, CDR2 EKD, per germline. CDR3 sequence (DNA): TGTGCCTGTGACACCGTCAAGTCCCCGGGCTTGGGGGATAAGCCCCAACAGTACACCGATAAACTCATCTTT. Its translation: CACDTVKSPGLGDKPQQYTDKLIF.

This chain joins TRDV2 and TRDJ1; no definite D call. Germline V gene data show CDR1 as GEAIGNYY and CDR2 as EKD. This CDR3 has 15 amino acids. The germline V and J ends were trimmed by 4 bases and 1 base, with 15 bases remaining between them. The CDR3 loop reads CACDVVRPATDKLIF. The CDR3 region has the DNA TGTGCCTGTGATGTGGTCCGGCCGGCCACCGATAAACTCATCTTT.

In regard to this clone: A far larger clone is a single base away, which makes a read error likely. Other DNA sequences of this sample code for an identical CDR3. This sequence joins TRDV2 and TRDJ1, with TRDD3 identical over 12 bases. The CDR3 extends over 20 amino acids. Germline V lookup: CDR1 GEAIGNYY, CDR2 EKD. J gave up 2 bases and V 2 bases, and 17 bases lay outside the gene matches. DNA for the CDR3: TGTGCCTGTGACAACGTAGGGGCTGGGGGATACGCACGTACGACCGATAAACTCATCTTT. Residues: CACDNVGAGGYARTTDKLIF.

Turning to this clone: A read error is likely here: a far larger clone is one base away. V and J are TRDV2 and TRDJ1, with D uncertain. The CDR3 is made up of 14 amino acids. The V end was cut by 3 bases, the J end by 2 bases, with 12 bases between. CDR1 and CDR2 from the germline V gene are GEAIGNYY and EKD. The CDR3: CACDSLSATDKLIF. The CDR3, as DNA: TGTGCCTGTGACTCCCTAAGTGCGACCGATAAACTCATCTTT.

A note on this clone: With a far larger clone one base away, a read error is the likely cause. The sample carries other DNA sequences with the same CDR3. The V gene is TRDV2, the J gene TRDJ1, with 9 bases lining up with TRDD3. The junction had 2 bases not matched to a gene; V was cut back by 1 base and J by 3 bases. The CDR3 has 14 amino acids. Germline assignment: CDR1 GEAIGNYY and CDR2 EKD. CDR3 nucleotide sequence: TGTGCCTGTGACACTCTGGGGGATTCCGATAAACTCATCTTT. Its translation: CACDTLGDSDKLIF.

Regarding this clone: A far larger clone is one base from this, pointing to a likely read error. The sample holds other DNA sequences that translate to the same CDR3. The genes are TRDV2 and TRDJ1; D is perhaps TRDD3 (6 bases). CDR3 length: 17 residues. The V and J ends lost 0 bases and 1 base respectively, with 17 bases between them. The germline V gene encodes CDR1 GEAIGNYY and CDR2 EKD. The CDR3 sequence: CACDTLEAGEGTDKLIF. CDR3 coding DNA: TGTGCCTGTGACACCCTGGAGGCTGGGGAAGGCACCGATAAACTCATCTTT.

For this clone: It may be a read error: a sequence one base away is much more abundant. The chain recombines TRDV2 with TRDJ1; the match to TRDD3 covers 7 bases. Germline-derived CDR1 and CDR2 are GEAIGNYY and EKD. The V gene end was trimmed by 0 bases and the J gene end by 9 bases; junction bases not matched to a gene: 15. The CDR3 is made up of 16 amino acids. The CDR3 is CACDTVGVLGGAELIF. The CDR3 nucleotides read TGTGCCTGTGACACCGTGGGAGTTCTGGGGGGCGCTGAACTCATCTTT.

This clone was counted a single time. This may come from a read error, since a much larger clone is one base off. The chain links TRDV2 to TRDJ1, with 7 bases aligning to TRDD3. From germline, CDR1 is GEAIGNYY and CDR2 EKD. Trimming took 5 bases from V and 4 from J; bases not matched to a gene: 12. This CDR3 has 15 amino acids. CDR3 coding DNA: TGTGCCTGTGTCCCGTGGGGGACGAAAATCGATAAACTCATCTTT. It encodes CACVPWGTKIDKLIF.